The T cell receptor beta chain under discussion was sequenced for a study of circulating tumor DNA in untreated peripheral T-cell lymphoma. General study findings and limits: In about 72% of patients, tumor-specific clonotypes were identified.

Before treatment, baseline tumor tissue was collected for sequencing. The sample holds a few counts of this clone. Its target is unknown. V lost 4 bases, J lost 4 bases, and 10 bases stayed unmatched. The CDR3 is made up of 16 amino acids. Germline CDR1 and CDR2: SGHNT and YENEEA. Libraries were prepared by immunoSEQ multiplex PCR; TCRdb keeps only in-frame clonotypes and omits some of them. The table records about 220 clones, 80% to 90% of them present only once. The chain uses TRBV11-3 and TRBJ1-1, with TRBD1 matching over 9 bases. This TCR was recovered from a human donor with peripheral T-cell lymphoma. Sequencing was done on a sample of tumor tissue. The CDR3 spells CASSSLRTGAGTEAFF. DNA for the CDR3: TGTGCCAGCAGCTCCCTACGGACAGGGGCCGGCACTGAAGCTTTCTTT.